This entry lists 18 T cell receptor beta chains sequenced from one sample in a study of T cell responses to AZD1222 COVID-19 vaccine (dated by TCRdb to the early 2020s). The method was the immunoSEQ multiplex PCR assay. Not all clones reach the TCRdb copy of this immuneACCESS table, which keeps in-frame sequences only. Checked studies attribute under half of the gap to unresolved V genes and leave the rest unexplained. Counted in this sample were some 100,000 clones; about 88% of them appeared once. The biggest ten clones account for approximately 15% of the sample. In light of the paper, this sample's time point label describes: baseline before first vaccination. The sequences come from peripheral blood, collected on day 0 of AZD1222 vaccination. The receptor source for this set is an adult in good health.

This chain links TRBV4-1 with TRBJ1-6; D gene ambiguous. Germline values: CDR1 MGHRA, CDR2 YSYEKL. The V and J ends lost 1 base and 6 bases respectively, with 10 bases between them. The CDR3 is 15 amino acids. The CDR3 DNA reads TGCGCCAGCAGCCAAGCCAACGGTCTTAATTCACCCCTCCACTTT. This encodes CASSQANGLNSPLHF.

J is TRBJ1-2 and V is TRBV18; D may be TRBD1 (6 bases). CDR3 length: 14 residues. In germline, CDR1 is KGHSH, CDR2 LQKENI. V was clipped by 4 bases and J by 1 base, with 10 bases between them. The CDR3 DNA reads TGTGCCAGCTCACTGGACAGCATTAACTATGGCTACACCTTC. Its protein product is CASSLDSINYGYTF.

This clone has a count of ten or more. The rearrangement links TRBV20-1 to TRBJ1-2; D gene uncertain. The CDR3 is 10 amino acids. The V gene's germline CDR1 is DFQATT and CDR2 SNEGSKA (reference sequence). Trimming removed 3 bases from V and 1 base from J, with 0 bases in between. CDR3 loop: CSASNYGYTF. CDR3 bases: TGCAGTGCTAGTAACTATGGCTACACCTTC.

The chain joins TRBV5-1 to TRBJ1-5; 7 nucleotides line up with TRBD1. Germline loops: CDR1 SGHRS, CDR2 YFSETQ. V lost 5 bases, J lost 6 bases, and 11 bases stayed unmatched. The CDR3 sequence is 15 residues long. The CDR3: CASSSTGDVSQPQHF. CDR3 nucleotide sequence: TGCGCCAGCAGTTCCACAGGGGATGTAAGTCAGCCCCAGCATTTT.

The CDR3 DNA reads TGCGCCAGCCACACGGGCGGCACCGACACCGGGGAGCTGTTTTTT. Encoded protein: CASHTGGTDTGELFF. The V and J genes are TRBV5-1 and TRBJ2-2; D ambiguous. Germline V gene sequence: CDR1 SGHRS, CDR2 YFSETQ. This CDR3 has 15 amino acids. V lost 7 bases and J lost 3, with 16 bases in between.

The chain is built from TRBV5-1 and TRBJ2-2; D is possibly TRBD1 or TRBD2 (6 bases each). The CDR3 contains 16 residues. Trimming left V 4 bases short and J 5 bases short, with 18 bases between. Germline loops: CDR1 SGHRS, CDR2 YFSETQ. The CDR3 spells CASSGGASGVTGELFF. The CDR3 DNA reads TGCGCCAGCAGCGGCGGGGCGTCAGGGGTTACCGGGGAGCTGTTTTTT.

This rearrangement joins TRBV19 to TRBJ1-1; unclear D gene. The CDR3 consists of 11 residues. From germline, CDR1 is LNHDA and CDR2 SQIVND (reference sequence). V was clipped by 3 bases and J by 10 bases, with 9 bases between them. DNA for the CDR3: TGTGCCAGTAGTATGGCAACAAGAGCTTTCTTT. It translates to CASSMATRAFF.

The rearrangement links TRBV30 to TRBJ1-2, with TRBD1 matching 7 bases. Germline trimming cut 4 bases from V and 6 bases from J; bases unmatched to any gene: 2. CDR1 is GTSNPN, CDR2 SVGIG, per germline (reference sequence). The CDR3 totals 11 residues. This CDR3 is CAWNTGDGYTF. For the CDR3, the DNA is TGTGCCTGGAATACAGGGGATGGCTACACCTTC.

V is TRBV7-9 and J is TRBJ1-2; a weak D match, TRBD1 (6 bases). The germline gives CDR1 SEHNR, CDR2 FQNEAQ (reference sequence). Deletions cut 2 bases from V and 4 bases from J, with 11 bases between. The CDR3 runs to 14 residues. In nucleotides, the CDR3 is TGTGCCAGCAGCTTAACCCAGGACAGCTATGGCTACACCTTC. Its translation: CASSLTQDSYGYTF. The variable domain in full, completed from reference TRBV7-9 and TRBJ1-2, reads DTGVSQNPRHKITKRGQNVTFRCDPISEHNRLYWYRQTLGQGPEFLTYFQNEAQLEKSRLLSDRFSAERPKGSFSTLEIQRTEQGDSAMYLCASSLTQDSYGYTFGSGTRLTVV.

This rearrangement joins TRBV28 to TRBJ2-6; 8 positions agree with TRBD2. The germline CDR1 and CDR2 sequences are MDHEN and SYDVKM. Trimming at V came to 8 bases and at J to 1 base, leaving 4 bases not matched to a gene. CDR3 length equals 15 residues. For the CDR3, the DNA is TGTGCCAGCGCCGGCGGGGGGTCTGGGGCCAACGTCCTGACTTTC. The encoded protein is CASAGGGSGANVLTF.

The chain couples TRBV7-9 to TRBJ2-7, with 7 bases aligning to TRBD2. Germline loops: CDR1 SEHNR, CDR2 FQNEAQ (reference sequence). The V gene end was trimmed by 6 bases and the J gene end by 0 bases; junction bases not matched to a gene: 8. This CDR3 region has 15 residues. CDR3 loop: CASRLGSGYSYEQYF. The CDR3 bases are TGTGCCAGCAGGTTGGGTAGCGGGTACTCCTACGAGCAGTACTTC.

J is TRBJ1-4 and V is TRBV5-5, with D unresolved. In germline, CDR1 is SGHKS, CDR2 YYEKEE (reference sequence). V shed 2 bases and J shed 0 bases, with 5 bases lying between them. The CDR3 loop spans 14 amino acids. The CDR3 loop is CASSFVATNEKLFF. As DNA, the CDR3 is TGTGCCAGCAGCTTCGTTGCAACTAATGAAAAACTGTTTTTT.

The V gene is TRBV4-2, the J gene TRBJ2-1; 13 nucleotides align to TRBD2. This CDR3 contains 15 residues. V shed 6 bases, J shed 7 bases, and the junction held 6 bases outside the gene matches. Germline V gives CDR1 LGHNA, CDR2 YNFKEQ. The CDR3 sequence: CASSPGGLAGNEQFF. CDR3 nucleotides: TGTGCCAGCAGTCCCGGGGGACTAGCGGGGAATGAGCAGTTCTTC.

The rearrangement joins TRBV2 to TRBJ1-2, with 11 bases identical to TRBD1. The CDR3 is made up of 15 amino acids. Trimming at V came to 6 bases and at J to 8 bases, leaving 11 bases not matched to a gene. The germline gives CDR1 SNHLY, CDR2 FYNNEI. The CDR3 loop is CASSPRPGQGGGYTF. The CDR3 nucleotides read TGTGCCAGCAGCCCTAGACCGGGACAGGGGGGCGGCTACACCTTC.

The chain combines TRBV5-4 with TRBJ2-7; 7 bases line up with TRBD2. CDR1 and CDR2 from the germline V gene are SGHNT and YYREEE (reference sequence). The junction had 13 bases not matched to a gene; V was cut back by 4 bases and J by 6 bases. The CDR3 has 15 residues. CDR3 nucleotide sequence: TGTGCCAGCAGCCTCGGGGGGACTGACAAGAGCGAGCAGTACTTC. It codes for CASSLGGTDKSEQYF.

This rearrangement joins TRBV29-1 to TRBJ2-1, with D tentatively TRBD2 (6 bases). CDR3 size: 12 residues. V dropped 3 bases and J dropped 9 bases, with 12 bases sitting between them. Germline CDR1 SQVTM, CDR2 ANQGSEA. CDR3 DNA: TGCAGCGTTGATGGAGGGGTCGTTGAGCAGTTCTTC. Its translation: CSVDGGVVEQFF.

The J gene is TRBJ1-3, the V gene TRBV28, with D hard to call. The V gene's germline CDR1 is MDHEN and CDR2 SYDVKM. The CDR3 totals 16 residues. The germline V and J ends were trimmed by 5 bases and 0 bases, with 14 bases remaining between them. The CDR3, as DNA: TGTGCCAGCAGTACCCCGGAGAGGAGCTCTGGAAACACCATATATTTT. It specifies CASSTPERSSGNTIYF.

The gene calls are TRBV7-6 and TRBJ1-6; D not certain. The CDR3 totals 11 residues. Trimming pared 5 bases from V and 7 bases from J, leaving 3 bases between. The germline CDR1 and CDR2 sequences are SGHVS and FNYEAQ. CDR3 sequence (DNA): TGTGCCAGCAGCACCAATTCACCCCTCCACTTT. This gives the protein CASSTNSPLHF. Filled out from reference TRBV7-6 and TRBJ1-6, the complete variable domain reads GAGVSQSPRYKVTKRGQDVALRCDPISGHVSLYWYRQALGQGPEFLTYFNYEAQQDKSGLPNDRFSAERPEGSISTLTIQRTEQRDSAMYRCASSTNSPLHFGNGTRLTVT.